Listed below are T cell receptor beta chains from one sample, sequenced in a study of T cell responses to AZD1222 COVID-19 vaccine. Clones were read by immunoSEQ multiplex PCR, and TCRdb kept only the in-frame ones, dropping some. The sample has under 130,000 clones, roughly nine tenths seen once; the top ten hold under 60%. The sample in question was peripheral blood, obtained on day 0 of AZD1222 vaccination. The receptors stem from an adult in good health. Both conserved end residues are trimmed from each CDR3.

cdr3_aa: ASPRAGTGNTEAF; j_call: TRBJ1-1; v_call: TRBV18
cdr3_aa: ASSPRLSSGSIDTQY; j_call: TRBJ2-3; v_call: TRBV18
cdr3_aa: ASSLLTSGRRDTYEQY; j_call: TRBJ2-7; v_call: TRBV28
cdr3_aa: ASSFWDRGVEQY; j_call: TRBJ2-7; v_call: TRBV28
cdr3_aa: ASSVDGTGNTEAF; j_call: TRBJ1-1; v_call: TRBV9
cdr3_aa: ASSQVPLGTGRPEQY; j_call: TRBJ2-7; v_call: TRBV4-2
cdr3_aa: ASSLGGSPQETQY; j_call: TRBJ2-5; v_call: TRBV5-1
cdr3_aa: ASSEISGRVYNEQF; j_call: TRBJ2-1; v_call: TRBV6-1
cdr3_aa: ASRGGRLRRQY; j_call: TRBJ2-7; v_call: TRBV6-5
cdr3_aa: ASSRGDVATNEKLF; j_call: TRBJ1-4; v_call: TRBV9
cdr3_aa: ASRTGQRNTEAF; j_call: TRBJ1-1; v_call: TRBV6-1
cdr3_aa: ASGAGEGYEQY; j_call: TRBJ2-7; v_call: TRBV27
cdr3_aa: ASSLGREQY; j_call: TRBJ2-7; v_call: TRBV7-9
cdr3_aa: SVRRVGDTQY; j_call: TRBJ2-3; v_call: TRBV29-1
cdr3_aa: ASSSWGSGIKETQY; j_call: TRBJ2-5; v_call: TRBV28
cdr3_aa: ASSDRTAYQETQY; j_call: TRBJ2-5; v_call: TRBV6-1
cdr3_aa: ASSYGTGTEAF; j_call: TRBJ1-1; v_call: TRBV9
cdr3_aa: ASSFSTGGGETQY; j_call: TRBJ2-5; v_call: TRBV7-2
cdr3_aa: ASSETGPYEQY; j_call: TRBJ2-7; v_call: TRBV6-1
cdr3_aa: ASSTPSGAGGNEQF; j_call: TRBJ2-1; v_call: TRBV9
cdr3_aa: ASSLLGQGRETQY; j_call: TRBJ2-5; v_call: TRBV28
cdr3_aa: AISESQGTGEQY; j_call: TRBJ2-7; v_call: TRBV10-3
cdr3_aa: ASSVGSSGGFSGELF; j_call: TRBJ2-2; v_call: TRBV9
cdr3_aa: AWSGTKGSYEQY; j_call: TRBJ2-7; v_call: TRBV30
cdr3_aa: ASSLEGANSPLH; j_call: TRBJ1-6; v_call: TRBV5-1
cdr3_aa: ASSPSPLANEQY; j_call: TRBJ2-7; v_call: TRBV7-3
cdr3_aa: ASSPGQSRSNQPQH; j_call: TRBJ1-5; v_call: TRBV7-2